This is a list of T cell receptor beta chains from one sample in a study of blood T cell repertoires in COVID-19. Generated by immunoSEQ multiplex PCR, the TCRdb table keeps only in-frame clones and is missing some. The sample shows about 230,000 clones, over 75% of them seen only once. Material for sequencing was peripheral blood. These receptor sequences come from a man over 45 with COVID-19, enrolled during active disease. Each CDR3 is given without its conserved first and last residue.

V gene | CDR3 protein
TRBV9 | ASSVGQGTDTQY
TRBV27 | ASRDQRVETQY
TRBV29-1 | SVMTSEAF
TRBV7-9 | ASSFVGTGNYGYT
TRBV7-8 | ASSLVSVAEGYYNSPLH
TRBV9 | ASSRRDRGNTGELF
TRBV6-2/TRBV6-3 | ASSSGQGALMTQY
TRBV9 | ASSHTGSEQY
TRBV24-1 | ATSDFPGSAEQF
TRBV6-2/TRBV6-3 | ASSLTEPSATNEKLF
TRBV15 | ATSREMGLADNEQF
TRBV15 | ATSRDQASASFEQY
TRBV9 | ASSRGSYNEQF
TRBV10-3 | AIHGQGTGTGELF
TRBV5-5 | ASMEFIEEGYT
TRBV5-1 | ASSLDWLETQY
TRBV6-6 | ASTPGTSGSLDTQY
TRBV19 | ASSLTPGQGADTQY
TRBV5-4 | ASSRSGGAYNEQF
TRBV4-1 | ASRPTGTPSPLH
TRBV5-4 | ASSLGAPNEKLF
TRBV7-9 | ASSFQGETQY
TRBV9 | ASSVHYRGTEAF
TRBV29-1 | SVRDSSTYEQY
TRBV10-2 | ASSGTGENTGELF
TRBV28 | ASSSPGQYQETQY
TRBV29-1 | SGLAGANTGELF
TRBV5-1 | ASSLARVTYEQY
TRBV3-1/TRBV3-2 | ASSQDVLPQF
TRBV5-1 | ASSLESGSYNEQF
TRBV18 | ASSPLGTGSGNTIY
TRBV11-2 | ASSEQGYTGELF
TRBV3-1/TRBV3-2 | ASSPKTHTTHREGALKTQY
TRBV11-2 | ASSLGGLAVYNEQF
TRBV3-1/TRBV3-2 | ASSHLAVTYNEQF
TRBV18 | ASSPLTDSPYSSTDTQY
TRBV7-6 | ASRQQGRGNTGELF
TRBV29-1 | SVTRTVQETQY
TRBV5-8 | ASSFPSGGLYGYT
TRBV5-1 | ASSWPGLGVTGANVLT
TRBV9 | ASSGTGGRISGANVLT
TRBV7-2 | ASSLVPVSGWGNTIY
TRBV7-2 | ASSPVETGGLPDTQY
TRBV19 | ASSMGAGAANYGYT
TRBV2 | ASTPGPTSGNTIY
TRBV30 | AFLQGGKAYEQY
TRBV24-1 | ASSSSERSNQPQH
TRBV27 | ASSLSILAWEQY
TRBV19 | ASSILGVAGGQETQY
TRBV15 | ATSRGDGRGNYEQY
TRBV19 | ASGGRPHFGYT
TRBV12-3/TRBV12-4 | ASRNAATGRQY
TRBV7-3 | ASSLAGGETQY
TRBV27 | ASSSQGTGGYGYT
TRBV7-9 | ASSFRGTGVNEQY
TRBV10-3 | AISELGGTVNNEQF
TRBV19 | ASSFRDRDNQPQH
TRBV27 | ASTRTGGRYNEQF
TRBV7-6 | ASSLARTGDGYT